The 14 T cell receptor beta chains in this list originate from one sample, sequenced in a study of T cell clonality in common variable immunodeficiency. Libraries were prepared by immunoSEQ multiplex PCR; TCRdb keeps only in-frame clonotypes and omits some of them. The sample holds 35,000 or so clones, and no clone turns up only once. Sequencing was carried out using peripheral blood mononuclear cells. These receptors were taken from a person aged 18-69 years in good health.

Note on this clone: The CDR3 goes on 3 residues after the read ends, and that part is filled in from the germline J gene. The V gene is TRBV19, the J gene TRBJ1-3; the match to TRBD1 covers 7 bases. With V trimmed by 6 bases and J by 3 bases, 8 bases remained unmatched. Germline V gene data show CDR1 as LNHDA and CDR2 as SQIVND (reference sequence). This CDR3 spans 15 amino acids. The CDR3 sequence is CASSRRDRDGNTIYF. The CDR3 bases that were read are TGTGCCAGTAGCCGACGCGACAGGGATGGAAACACC.

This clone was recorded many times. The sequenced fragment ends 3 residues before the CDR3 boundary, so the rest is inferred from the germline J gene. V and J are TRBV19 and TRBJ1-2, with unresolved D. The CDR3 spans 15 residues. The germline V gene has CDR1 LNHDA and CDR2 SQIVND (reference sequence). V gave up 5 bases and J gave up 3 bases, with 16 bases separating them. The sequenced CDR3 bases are TGTGCCAGTAGTCTGAGTGCAGGTTTGGACTATGGC. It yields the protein CASSLSAGLDYG. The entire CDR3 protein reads CASSLSAGLDYGYTF.

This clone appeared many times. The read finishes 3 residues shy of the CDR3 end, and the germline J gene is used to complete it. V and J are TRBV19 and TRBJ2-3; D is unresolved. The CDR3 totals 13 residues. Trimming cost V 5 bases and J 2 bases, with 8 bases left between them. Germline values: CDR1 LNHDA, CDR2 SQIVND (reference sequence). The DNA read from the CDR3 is TGTGCCAGTAGTTCAGGATTCACAGATACG. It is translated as CASSSGFTDT. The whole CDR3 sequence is CASSSGFTDTQYF. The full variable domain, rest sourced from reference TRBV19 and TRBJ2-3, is DGGITQSPKYLFRKEGQNVTLSCEQNLNHDAMYWYRQDPGQGLRLIYYSQIVNDFQKGDIAEGYSVSREKKESFPLTVTSAQKNPTAFYLCASSSGFTDTQYFGPGTRLTVL.

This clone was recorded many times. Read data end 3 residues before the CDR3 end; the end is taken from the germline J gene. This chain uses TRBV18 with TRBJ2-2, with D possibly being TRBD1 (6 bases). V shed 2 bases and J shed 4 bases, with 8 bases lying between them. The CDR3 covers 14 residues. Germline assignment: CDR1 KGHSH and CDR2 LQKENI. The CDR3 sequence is CASSPKGGTGELFF. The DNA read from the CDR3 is TGTGCCAGCTCACCAAAAGGGGGCACCGGGGAG.

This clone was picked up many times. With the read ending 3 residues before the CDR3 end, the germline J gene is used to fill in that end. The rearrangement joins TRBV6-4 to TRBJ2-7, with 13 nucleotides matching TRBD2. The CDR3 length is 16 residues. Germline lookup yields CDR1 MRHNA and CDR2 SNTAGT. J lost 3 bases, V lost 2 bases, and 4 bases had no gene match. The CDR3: CASSDVLAGGSYEQYF. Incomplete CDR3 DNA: TGTGCCAGCAGTGACGTACTAGCGGGAGGGAGCTACGAG.

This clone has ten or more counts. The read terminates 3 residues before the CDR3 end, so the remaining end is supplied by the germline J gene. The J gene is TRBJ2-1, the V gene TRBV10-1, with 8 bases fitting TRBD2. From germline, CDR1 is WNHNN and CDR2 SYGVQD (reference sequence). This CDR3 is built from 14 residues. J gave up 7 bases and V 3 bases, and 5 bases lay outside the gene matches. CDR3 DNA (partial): TGCGCCAGCAGTGACCAGCGGGAGAGGAATGAG. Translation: CASSDQRERNE. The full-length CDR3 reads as CASSDQRERNEQFF.

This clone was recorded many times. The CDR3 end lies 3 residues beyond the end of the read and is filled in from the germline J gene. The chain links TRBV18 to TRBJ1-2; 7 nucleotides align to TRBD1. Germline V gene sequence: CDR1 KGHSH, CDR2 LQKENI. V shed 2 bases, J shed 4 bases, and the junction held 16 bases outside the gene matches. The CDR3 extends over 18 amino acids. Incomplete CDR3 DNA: TGTGCCAGCTCACCATACACCCCCTCGACAGGGAGGAGCTATGGC. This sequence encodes CASSPYTPSTGRSYG. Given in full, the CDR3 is CASSPYTPSTGRSYGYTF.

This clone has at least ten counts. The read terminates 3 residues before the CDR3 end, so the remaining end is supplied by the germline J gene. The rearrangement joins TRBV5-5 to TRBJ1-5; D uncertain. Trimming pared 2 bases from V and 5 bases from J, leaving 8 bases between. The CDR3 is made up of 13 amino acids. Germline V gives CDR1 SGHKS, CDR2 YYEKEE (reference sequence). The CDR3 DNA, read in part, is TGTGCCAGCAGCTTTGCGGCCTATCAGCCC. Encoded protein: CASSFAAYQP. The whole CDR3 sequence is CASSFAAYQPQHF.

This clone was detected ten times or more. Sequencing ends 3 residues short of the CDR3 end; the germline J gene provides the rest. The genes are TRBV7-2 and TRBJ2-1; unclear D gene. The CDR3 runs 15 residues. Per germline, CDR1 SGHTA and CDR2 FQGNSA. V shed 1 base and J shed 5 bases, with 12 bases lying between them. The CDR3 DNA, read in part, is TGTGCCAGCAGCTTAGTAACGGGTCCGCACAATGAG. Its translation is CASSLVTGPHNE. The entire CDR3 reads CASSLVTGPHNEQFF.

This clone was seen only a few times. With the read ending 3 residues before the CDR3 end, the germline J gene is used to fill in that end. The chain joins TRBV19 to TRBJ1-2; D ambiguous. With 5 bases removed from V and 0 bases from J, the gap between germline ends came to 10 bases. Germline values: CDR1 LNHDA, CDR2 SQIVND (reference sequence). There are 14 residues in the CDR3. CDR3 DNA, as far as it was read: TGTGCCAGTAGTCCTGGACTGACTAACTATGGC. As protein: CASSPGLTNYG. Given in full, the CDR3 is CASSPGLTNYGYTF.

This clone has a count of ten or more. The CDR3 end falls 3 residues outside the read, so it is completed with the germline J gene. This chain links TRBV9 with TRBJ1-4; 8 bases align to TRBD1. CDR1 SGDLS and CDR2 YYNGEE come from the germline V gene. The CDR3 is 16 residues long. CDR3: CASSDPPGQGRIGLFF. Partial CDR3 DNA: TGTGCCAGCAGCGACCCACCTGGACAGGGAAGGATTGGA. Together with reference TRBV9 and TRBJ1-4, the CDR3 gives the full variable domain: DSGVTQTPKHLITATGQRVTLRCSPRSGDLSVYWYQQSLDQGLQFLIQYYNGEERAKGNILERFSAQQFPDLHSELNLSSLELGDSALYFCASSDPPGQGRIGLFFGSGTQLSVL.

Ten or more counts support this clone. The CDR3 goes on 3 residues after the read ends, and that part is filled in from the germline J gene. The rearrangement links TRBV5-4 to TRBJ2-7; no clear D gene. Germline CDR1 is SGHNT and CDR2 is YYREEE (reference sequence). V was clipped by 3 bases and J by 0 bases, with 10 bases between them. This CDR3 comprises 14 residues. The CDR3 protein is CASSSDLSSYEQYF. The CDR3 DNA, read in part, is TGTGCCAGCAGCTCCGACTTAAGCTCCTACGAG.

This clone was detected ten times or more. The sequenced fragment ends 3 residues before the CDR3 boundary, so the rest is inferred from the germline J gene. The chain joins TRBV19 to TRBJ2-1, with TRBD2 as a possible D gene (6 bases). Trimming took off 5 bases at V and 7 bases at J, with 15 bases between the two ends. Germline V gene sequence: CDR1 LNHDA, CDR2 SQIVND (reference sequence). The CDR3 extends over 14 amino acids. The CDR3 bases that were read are TGTGCCAGTAGTTGGGTCGCGGGAAGGAATGAG. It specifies CASSWVAGRNE. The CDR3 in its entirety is CASSWVAGRNEQFF.

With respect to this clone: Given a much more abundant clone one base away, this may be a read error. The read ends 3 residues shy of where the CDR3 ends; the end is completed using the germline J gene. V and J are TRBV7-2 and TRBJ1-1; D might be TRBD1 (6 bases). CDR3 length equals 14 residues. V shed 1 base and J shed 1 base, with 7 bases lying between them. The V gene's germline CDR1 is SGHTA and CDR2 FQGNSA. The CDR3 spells CASSLGQANTEAFF. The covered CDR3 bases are TGTGCCAGCAGCTTAGGACAGGCGAACACTGAA.